This T cell receptor beta chain was recovered during a study of blood T cells in healthy people across ages. Regarding the study as a whole: Diversity figures derived from one million T cells were judged to underestimate the true value. Conclusively comparing naive with antigen-experienced cells was impossible with unsorted PBMCs.

On this clonotype: Antigen unknown.

The V gene end was trimmed by 2 bases and the J gene end by 0 bases; junction bases not matched to a gene: 2. Germline V gene data show CDR1 as SGHRS and CDR2 as YFSETQ. The CDR3 consists of 15 residues. A second PCR of about 7 to 12 cycles used a sample-barcoded 5' primer and a J-beta primer mix. Every single cDNA molecule received a tag from a template-switch adaptor with 12 random nucleotides. TCRdb re-called the 5' RACE reads through MiXCR, storing one row per CDR3 protein. The sample yields some 710,000 distinct CDR3 sequences, about 47% seen once. Healthy Russian Caucasian donors spanned ages about 6 to 100 years.

The sequencing sample was made of blood. This receptor was identified in a man older than 75 in good health. J is TRBJ1-2 and V is TRBV5-1; 9 bases align to TRBD1. CDR3 loop: CASSFTGGPNYGYTF. Here the CDR3 DNA reads TGCGCCAGCAGCTTTACAGGGGGCCCTAACTATGGCTACACCTTC.